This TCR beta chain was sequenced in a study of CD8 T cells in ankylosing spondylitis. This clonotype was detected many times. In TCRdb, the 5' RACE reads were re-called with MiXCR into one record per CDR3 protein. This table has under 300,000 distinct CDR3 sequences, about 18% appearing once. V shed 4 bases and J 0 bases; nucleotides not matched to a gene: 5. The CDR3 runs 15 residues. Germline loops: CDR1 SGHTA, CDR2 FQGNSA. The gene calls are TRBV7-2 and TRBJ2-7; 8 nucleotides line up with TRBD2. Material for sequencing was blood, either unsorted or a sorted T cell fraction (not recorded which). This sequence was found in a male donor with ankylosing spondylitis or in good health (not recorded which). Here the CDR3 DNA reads TGTGCCAGCAGCTACGGACTAGCACTCTCCTACGAGCAGTACTTC. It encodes CASSYGLALSYEQYF.